A single sample gave rise to the 15 T cell receptor beta chains below, sequenced in a study of early T cells in non-severe SARS-CoV-2 infection. TCRdb ran MiXCR on the 5' RACE reads and lists one entry per CDR3 protein. The profile shows around 63,000 distinct CDR3 sequences, approximately 11% of them singletons. The sample here was whole blood, taken at baseline. The source of these receptors is an adult who was a healthcare worker with PCR-confirmed SARS-CoV-2 infection or an uninfected control (not recorded which).

This clonotype was found a few times. The V call is TRBV5-1, the J call TRBJ1-1; D is uncertain. This CDR3 is 15 amino acids long. The germline CDR1 and CDR2 sequences are SGHRS and YFSETQ. V lost 0 bases to trimming and J lost 2 bases, with 11 bases between them. CDR3 sequence (DNA): TGCGCCAGCAGCTTGGAATCCGGGCGAAACACTGAAGCTTTCTTT. It specifies CASSLESGRNTEAFF.

Remarks on this clonotype: Mismatch with germline at one junction end may stem from a read error. The chain couples TRBV12-5 to TRBJ2-6; D may correspond to TRBD1 or TRBD2 (6 bases each). Germline V gives CDR1 LGHNT, CDR2 FRNRAP. The CDR3 spans 17 residues. CDR3 sequence reads: CASGLMNRGPGANVPTF. Here the CDR3 DNA reads TGTGCTAGTGGTTTGATGAACCGGGGACCGGGGGCCAACGTCCCGACTTTC.

This clonotype was picked up a small number of times. The rearrangement links TRBV7-6 to TRBJ2-1; 9 bases are a match to TRBD2. Germline-derived CDR1 and CDR2 are SGHVS and FNYEAQ. The V and J ends lost 1 base and 9 bases, in that order; junction bases with no gene match: 10. CDR3 size: 16 residues. Written as DNA, the CDR3 is TGTGCCAGCAGCTTAGTATCGGCGGGAGGGCCCGGTGAGCAGTTCTTC. Translating gives CASSLVSAGGPGEQFF.

V usage is TRBV3-1 and J usage is TRBJ2-1; 10 nucleotides match TRBD2. After removal of 4 bases from V and 4 bases from J, the junction contained 4 bases not matched to a gene. The CDR3 is 15 amino acids. In germline, CDR1 is LGHDT, CDR2 YNNKEL (reference sequence). The CDR3 here is CASSPVAGGYNEQFF. The CDR3 DNA is TGTGCCAGCAGCCCCGTAGCGGGAGGATACAATGAGCAGTTCTTC.

With respect to this clonotype: This may arise from a read error, as a much more abundant clone is one base away. This chain uses TRBV28 with TRBJ1-3; D is uncertain. CDR3 length equals 11 residues. V lost 10 bases, J lost 4 bases, and 8 bases lay in between. Germline V gene lookup returns CDR1 MDHEN and CDR2 SYDVKM. The DNA of the CDR3 is TGTGCCACGATGCTAGGAAACACCATATATTTT. Its protein is CATMLGNTIYF. Full variable domain (missing parts from reference TRBV28 and TRBJ1-3): DVKVTQSSRYLVKRTGEKVFLECVQDMDHENMFWYRQDPGLGLRLIYFSYDVKMKEKGDIPEGYSVSREKKERFSLILESASTNQTSMYLCATMLGNTIYFGEGSWLTVV.

This clonotype was found many times. The rearrangement links TRBV29-1 to TRBJ2-7, with D uncertain. The V end was cut by 6 bases, the J end by 2 bases, with 11 bases between. CDR3 length equals 12 residues. Per germline, CDR1 SQVTM and CDR2 ANQGSEA. The CDR3 nucleotides read TGCAGCGTGCCCGGGCCCACCTACGAGCAGTACTTC. Translation: CSVPGPTYEQYF.

A few counts support this clonotype. V and J are TRBV28 and TRBJ1-3, with TRBD1 identical over 7 bases. V shed 3 bases and J 9 bases; nucleotides not matched to a gene: 2. The CDR3 length is 12 residues. Germline lookup yields CDR1 MDHEN and CDR2 SYDVKM. DNA of the CDR3: TGTGCCAGCAGTTTGGGGGACAGCACCATATATTTT. It is translated as CASSLGDSTIYF.

The chain links TRBV7-8 to TRBJ1-1; no clear D. Trimming stripped 1 base from V and 4 bases from J, with 7 bases between. CDR3 length equals 13 residues. Germline lookup yields CDR1 SGHVS and CDR2 FQNEAQ. The CDR3 nucleotides are TGTGCCAGCAGCTTAGTAGAGGGCACTGAAGCTTTCTTT. It codes for CASSLVEGTEAFF.

The V gene is TRBV6-2 or TRBV6-3, the J gene TRBJ2-7; 12 bases line up with TRBD2. Germline assignment: CDR1 MNHEY and CDR2 SVGEGT. CDR3 length: 15 amino acids. Trimming took 6 bases from V and 8 from J; bases not matched to a gene: 11. The chain's CDR3 is CASRPPTTSGSKQYF. CDR3 DNA: TGTGCCAGCAGGCCCCCGACGACTAGCGGGAGTAAGCAGTACTTC.

The table lists this clonotype with many counts. V is TRBV7-2 and J is TRBJ1-2; D call uncertain. CDR1 and CDR2 (germline): SGHTA, FQGNSA. The CDR3 loop spans 14 amino acids. The V end was cut by 4 bases, the J end by 1 base, with 10 bases between. This CDR3 is CASSSGLLNYGYTF. The CDR3 nucleotides are TGTGCCAGCAGCTCAGGCCTCCTTAACTATGGCTACACCTTC. Looking up the rest from reference TRBV7-2 and TRBJ1-2 gives the full variable domain: GAGVSQSPSNKVTEKGKDVELRCDPISGHTALYWYRQSLGQGLEFLIYFQGNSAPDKSGLPSDRFSAERTGGSVSTLTIQRTQQEDSAVYLCASSSGLLNYGYTFGSGTRLTVV.

The chain carries TRBV15 and TRBJ2-2; D not certain. CDR3 length: 15 residues. Trimming stripped 0 bases from V and 6 bases from J, with 11 bases between. The V gene's germline CDR1 is LNHNV and CDR2 YYDKDF (reference sequence). Here the CDR3 reads CATSRDRITAGELFF. The CDR3 DNA reads TGTGCCACCAGCAGAGATAGGATCACCGCCGGGGAGCTGTTTTTT.

The gene calls are TRBV7-9 and TRBJ2-7; unclear D gene. CDR1 and CDR2 (germline): SEHNR, FQNEAQ (reference sequence). The CDR3 sequence is 11 residues long. The V end was cut by 2 bases, the J end by 5 bases, with 4 bases between. CDR3 sequence: CASSLTDEQYF. The CDR3 coding sequence is TGTGCCAGCAGCTTAACGGACGAGCAGTACTTC.

This clonotype was picked up many times. The chain joins TRBV28 to TRBJ2-7, with D hard to call. The CDR3 totals 14 residues. Germline CDR1 reads MDHEN; CDR2 reads SYDVKM. V was pared by 7 bases and J by 0 bases, with 13 bases between. The CDR3 here is CASTKTTLSYEQYF. CDR3 DNA: TGTGCCAGCACTAAAACGACACTCTCCTACGAGCAGTACTTC.

This clonotype was recorded a few times. The chain uses TRBV6-6 and TRBJ2-1; 10 nucleotides align to TRBD2. The germline V gene encodes CDR1 MNHNY and CDR2 SVGAGI (reference sequence). The CDR3 loop spans 14 amino acids. V shed 5 bases, J shed 9 bases, and the junction held 7 bases outside the gene matches. This CDR3 is CASSPWTSGSEQFF. The CDR3 DNA follows: TGTGCCAGCAGTCCCTGGACTAGCGGTTCTGAGCAGTTCTTC.

This clonotype was detected only a few times. The chain recombines TRBV4-1 with TRBJ1-2; 7 positions agree with TRBD1. The CDR3 loop spans 16 amino acids. Germline V gives CDR1 MGHRA, CDR2 YSYEKL. Germline trimming cut 3 bases from V and 1 base from J; bases unmatched to any gene: 8. The CDR3 region is CASSHQGVGFNYGYTF. The CDR3 DNA sequence: TGCGCCAGCAGCCATCAGGGGGTAGGATTTAACTATGGCTACACCTTC.